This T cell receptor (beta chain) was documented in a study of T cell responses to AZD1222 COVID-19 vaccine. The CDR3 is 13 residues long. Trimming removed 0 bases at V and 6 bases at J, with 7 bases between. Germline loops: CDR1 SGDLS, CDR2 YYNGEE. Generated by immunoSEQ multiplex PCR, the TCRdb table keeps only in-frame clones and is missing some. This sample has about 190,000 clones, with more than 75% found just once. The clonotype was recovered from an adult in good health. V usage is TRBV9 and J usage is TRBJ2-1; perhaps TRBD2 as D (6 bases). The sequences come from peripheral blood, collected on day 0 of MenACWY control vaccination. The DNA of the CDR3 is TGTGCCAGCAGCGTAGAGGGACTCAATGAGCAGTTCTTC. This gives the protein CASSVEGLNEQFF.